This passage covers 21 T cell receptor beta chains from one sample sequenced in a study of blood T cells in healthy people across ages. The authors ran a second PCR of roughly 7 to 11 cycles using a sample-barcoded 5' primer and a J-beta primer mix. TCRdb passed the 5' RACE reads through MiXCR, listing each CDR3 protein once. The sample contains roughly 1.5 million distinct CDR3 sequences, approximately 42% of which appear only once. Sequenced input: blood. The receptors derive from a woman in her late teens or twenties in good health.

The CDR3 nucleotides read TGTGCCAGCAGCCTCACGACAGGAAGCTACACCTTC. Translation gives CASSLTTGSYTF. This chain connects TRBV7-9 to TRBJ1-2; D is possibly TRBD1 (6 bases). The CDR3 sequence is 12 residues long. V dropped 5 bases and J dropped 9 bases, with 13 bases sitting between them. CDR1 is SEHNR and CDR2 is FQNEAQ in the germline V gene (reference sequence).

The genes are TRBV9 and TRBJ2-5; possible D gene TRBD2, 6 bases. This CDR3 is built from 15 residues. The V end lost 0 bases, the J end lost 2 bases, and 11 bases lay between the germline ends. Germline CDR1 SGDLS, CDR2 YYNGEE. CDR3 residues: CASSVDGTRQETQYF. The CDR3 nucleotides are TGTGCCAGCAGCGTAGATGGGACTCGACAAGAGACCCAGTACTTC. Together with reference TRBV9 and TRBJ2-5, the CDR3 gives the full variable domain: DSGVTQTPKHLITATGQRVTLRCSPRSGDLSVYWYQQSLDQGLQFLIQYYNGEERAKGNILERFSAQQFPDLHSELNLSSLELGDSALYFCASSVDGTRQETQYFGPGTRLLVL.

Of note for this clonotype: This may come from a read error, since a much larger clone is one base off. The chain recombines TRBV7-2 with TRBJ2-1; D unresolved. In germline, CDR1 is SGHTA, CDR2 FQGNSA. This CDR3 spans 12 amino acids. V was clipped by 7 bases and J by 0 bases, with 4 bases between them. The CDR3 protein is CASTYSYNEQFF. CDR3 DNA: TGTGCCAGCACTTACTCCTACAATGAGCAGTTCTTC.

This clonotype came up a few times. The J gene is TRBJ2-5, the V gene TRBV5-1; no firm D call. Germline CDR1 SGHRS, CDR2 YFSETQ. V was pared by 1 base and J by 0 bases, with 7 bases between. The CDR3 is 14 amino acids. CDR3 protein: CASSLTDYQETQYF. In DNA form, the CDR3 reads TGCGCCAGCAGCTTGACAGACTACCAAGAGACCCAGTACTTC.

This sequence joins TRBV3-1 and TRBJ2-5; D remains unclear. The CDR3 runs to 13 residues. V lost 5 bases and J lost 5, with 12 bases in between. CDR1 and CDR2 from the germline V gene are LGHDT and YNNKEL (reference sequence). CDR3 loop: CASSSLSLETQYF. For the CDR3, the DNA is TGTGCCAGCAGCTCCCTAAGTTTGGAGACCCAGTACTTC.

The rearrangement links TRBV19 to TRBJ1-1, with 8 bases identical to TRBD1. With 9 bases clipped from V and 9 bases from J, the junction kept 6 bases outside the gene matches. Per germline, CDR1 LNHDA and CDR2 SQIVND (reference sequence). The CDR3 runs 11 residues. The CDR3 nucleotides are TGTGCCAGCTATACAGGGGGGCAAGCTTTCTTT. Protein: CASYTGGQAFF.

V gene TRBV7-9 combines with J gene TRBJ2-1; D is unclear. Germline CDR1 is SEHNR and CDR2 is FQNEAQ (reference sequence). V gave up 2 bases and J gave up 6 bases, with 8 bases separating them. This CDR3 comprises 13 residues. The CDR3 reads CASSLPSFNEQFF. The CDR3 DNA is TGTGCCAGCAGCTTACCTAGTTTCAATGAGCAGTTCTTC.

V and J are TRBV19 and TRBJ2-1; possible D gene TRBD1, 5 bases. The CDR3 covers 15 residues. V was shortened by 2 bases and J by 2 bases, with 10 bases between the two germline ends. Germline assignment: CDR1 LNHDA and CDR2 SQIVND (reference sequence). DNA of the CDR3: TGTGCCAGTAGTATACGGGCCAGGGCCTACAATGAGCAGTTCTTC. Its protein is CASSIRARAYNEQFF. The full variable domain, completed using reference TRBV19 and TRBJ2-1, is DGGITQSPKYLFRKEGQNVTLSCEQNLNHDAMYWYRQDPGQGLRLIYYSQIVNDFQKGDIAEGYSVSREKKESFPLTVTSAQKNPTAFYLCASSIRARAYNEQFFGPGTRLTVL.

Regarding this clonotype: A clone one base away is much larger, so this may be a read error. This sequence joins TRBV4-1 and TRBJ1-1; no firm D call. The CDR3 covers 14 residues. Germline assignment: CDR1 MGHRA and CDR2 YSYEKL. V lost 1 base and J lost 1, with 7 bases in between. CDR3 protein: CASSQAPGNTEAFF. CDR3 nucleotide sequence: TGCGCCAGCAGCCAAGCCCCGGGGAACACTGAAGCTTTCTTT.

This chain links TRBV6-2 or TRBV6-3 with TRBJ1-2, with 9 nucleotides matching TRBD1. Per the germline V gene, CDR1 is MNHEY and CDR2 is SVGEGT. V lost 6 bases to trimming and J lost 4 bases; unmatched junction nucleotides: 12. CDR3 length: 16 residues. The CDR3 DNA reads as TGTGCCAGCAGCCCTCCCGGGACAGGGTTGATCTATGGCTACACCTTC. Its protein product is CASSPPGTGLIYGYTF.

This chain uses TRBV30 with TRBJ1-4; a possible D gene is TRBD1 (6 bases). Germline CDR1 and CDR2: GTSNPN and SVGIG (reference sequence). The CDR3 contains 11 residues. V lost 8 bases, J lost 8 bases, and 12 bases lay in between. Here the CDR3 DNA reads TGTGCCGGGAACAGGGACGAAAAACTGTTTTTT. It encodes CAGNRDEKLFF.

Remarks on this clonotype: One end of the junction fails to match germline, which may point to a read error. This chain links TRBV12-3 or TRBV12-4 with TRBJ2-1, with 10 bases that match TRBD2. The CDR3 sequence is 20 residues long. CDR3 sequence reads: CASSSHIGVAGGPSYNEHFF. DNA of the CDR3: TGTGCCAGCAGTTCACATATCGGGGTAGCGGGGGGACCATCCTACAATGAGCATTTCTTC.

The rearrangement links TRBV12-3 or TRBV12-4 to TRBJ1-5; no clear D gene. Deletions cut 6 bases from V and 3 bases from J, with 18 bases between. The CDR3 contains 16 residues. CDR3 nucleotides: TGTGCCAGCAGGCAACGAGGACGGGAAACCAATCAGCCCCAGCATTTT. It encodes CASRQRGRETNQPQHF.

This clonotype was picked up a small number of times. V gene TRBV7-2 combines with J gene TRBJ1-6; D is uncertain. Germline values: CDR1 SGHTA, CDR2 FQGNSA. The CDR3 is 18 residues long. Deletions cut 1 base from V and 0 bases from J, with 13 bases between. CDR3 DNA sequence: TGTGCCAGCAGCTTAGATTTCGGCAGCCGCTCCTATAATTCACCCCTCCACTTT. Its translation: CASSLDFGSRSYNSPLHF.

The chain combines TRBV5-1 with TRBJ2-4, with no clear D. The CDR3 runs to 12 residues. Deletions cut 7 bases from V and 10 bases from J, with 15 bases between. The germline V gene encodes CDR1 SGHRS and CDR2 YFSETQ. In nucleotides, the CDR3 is TGCGCCAGCTCGGCGGCCACCACTATTCAGTACTTC. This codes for CASSAATTIQYF.

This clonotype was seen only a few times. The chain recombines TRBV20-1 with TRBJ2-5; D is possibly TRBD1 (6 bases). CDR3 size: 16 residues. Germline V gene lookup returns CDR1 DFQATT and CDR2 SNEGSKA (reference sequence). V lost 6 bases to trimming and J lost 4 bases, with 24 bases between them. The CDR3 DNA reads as TGCAGTGCCCCCCCCACCTGGGACACCGTGCTAGAGACCCAGTACTTC. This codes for CSAPPTWDTVLETQYF.

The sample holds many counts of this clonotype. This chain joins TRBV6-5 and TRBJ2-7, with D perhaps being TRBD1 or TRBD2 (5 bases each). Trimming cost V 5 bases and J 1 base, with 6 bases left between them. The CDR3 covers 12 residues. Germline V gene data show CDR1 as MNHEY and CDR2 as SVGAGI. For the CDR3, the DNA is TGTGCCAGCAGTGGGGGTTCCTACGAGCAGTACTTC. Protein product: CASSGGSYEQYF.

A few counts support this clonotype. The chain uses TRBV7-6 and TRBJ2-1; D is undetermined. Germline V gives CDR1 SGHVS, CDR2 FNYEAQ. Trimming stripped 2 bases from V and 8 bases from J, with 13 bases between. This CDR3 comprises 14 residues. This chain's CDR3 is CASSLSVASHEQFF. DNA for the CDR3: TGTGCCAGCAGCTTATCAGTAGCAAGTCATGAGCAGTTCTTC.

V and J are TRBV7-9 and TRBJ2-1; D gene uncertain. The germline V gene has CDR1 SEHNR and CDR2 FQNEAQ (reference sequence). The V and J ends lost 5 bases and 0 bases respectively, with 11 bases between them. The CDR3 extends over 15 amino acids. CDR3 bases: TGTGCCAGCAGCCCGTACTACCACTCCTACAATGAGCAGTTCTTC. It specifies CASSPYYHSYNEQFF.

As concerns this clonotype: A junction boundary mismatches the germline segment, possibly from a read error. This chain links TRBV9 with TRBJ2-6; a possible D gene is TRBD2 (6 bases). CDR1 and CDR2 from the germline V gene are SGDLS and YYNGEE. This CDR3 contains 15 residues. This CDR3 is CAGSAGNSGANVLTF. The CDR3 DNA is TGTGCCGGCAGCGCGGGAAACTCTGGGGCCAACGTCCTGACTTTC.

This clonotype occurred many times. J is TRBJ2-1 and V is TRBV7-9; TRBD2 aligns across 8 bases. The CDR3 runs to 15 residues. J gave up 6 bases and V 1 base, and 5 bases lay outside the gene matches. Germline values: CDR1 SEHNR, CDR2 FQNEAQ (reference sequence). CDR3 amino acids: CASSLVASGRNEQFF. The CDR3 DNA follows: TGTGCCAGCAGCTTAGTGGCTAGCGGGCGCAATGAGCAGTTCTTC.